This is a list of T cell receptor beta chains from one sample in a study of sequential checkpoint blockade in melanoma. Method: immunoSEQ multiplex PCR; TCRdb's copy keeps in-frame clones and lacks some. This sample yields more than 30,000 clones, of which under 35% are seen a single time; 1.5% to 2% belongs to the top ten. The material was tumor tissue (inferred from file names), obtained from a patient given nivolumab and ipilimumab in sequence. The receptors stem from a human donor with melanoma. Both conserved end residues are part of each CDR3. A D gene is named only where the DNA matches it firmly. Expanded clones get a size class; other rows say once, few or many, or leave the size out.

TRBJ2-1,few,.,TRBV7-7,CASSSVAVGGHYNEQFF,TGTGCCAGCAGCTCCGTGGCGGTGGGGGGGCACTACAATGAGCAGTTCTTC
TRBJ1-1,few,TRBD1,TRBV6-8,CASSQGTVLNTEAFF,TGTGCCAGCAGTCAGGGGACAGTCCTTAACACTGAAGCTTTCTTT
TRBJ1-2,.,.,TRBV19,CASSIGIGTNYGYTF,TGTGCCAGTAGTATTGGAATAGGGACCAACTATGGCTACACCTTC
TRBJ1-4,.,.,TRBV15,CATSRDSGGREKLFF,TGTGCCACCAGCAGAGATAGCGGGGGGCGGGAAAAACTGTTTTTT
TRBJ2-2,.,.,TRBV18,CASSPFGGELFF,TGTGCCAGCTCACCTTTCGGCGGGGAGCTGTTTTTT
TRBJ2-5,.,.,TRBV11-3,CASSPSGAVGKETQYF,TGTGCCAGCAGCCCCTCGGGGGCGGTGGGGAAAGAGACCCAGTACTTC
TRBJ1-1,few,.,TRBV11-3,CASSLPRVRQGSTEAFF,TGTGCCAGCAGCTTACCGCGAGTAAGGCAGGGGAGCACTGAAGCTTTCTTT
TRBJ2-7,.,TRBD1,TRBV19,CASSIREQGAHEQYF,TGTGCCAGTAGTATTCGGGAACAGGGGGCCCACGAGCAGTACTTC
TRBJ1-2,few,.,TRBV10-3,CAITPGALNYGYTF,TGTGCCATCACCCCGGGGGCGCTCAACTATGGCTACACCTTC
TRBJ2-2,few,.,TRBV6-8,CASSRTEDTGELFF,TGTGCCAGCAGCCGTACAGAGGACACCGGGGAGCTGTTTTTT
TRBJ1-1,.,.,TRBV30,CAWSAIGMNTEAFF,TGTGCCTGGAGTGCCATAGGGATGAACACTGAAGCTTTCTTT
TRBJ2-3,.,.,TRBV18,CASSPLLDPADTQYF,TGTGCCAGCTCACCCCTACTAGACCCGGCAGATACGCAGTATTTT
TRBJ2-3,few,TRBD1,TRBV10-3,CAIRARGGKSTDTQYF,TGTGCCATCAGAGCTAGAGGGGGCAAGAGCACAGATACGCAGTATTTT
TRBJ2-3,.,TRBD1,TRBV5-1,CASSFNTGATDTQYF,TGCGCCAGCAGCTTTAATACAGGGGCGACAGATACGCAGTATTTT
TRBJ2-5,few,.,TRBV6-7,CASSGRETQYF,TGTGCCAGCAGTGGAAGAGAGACCCAGTACTTC
TRBJ2-7,once,TRBD2,TRBV29-1,CSVGLAGYEQYF,TGCAGCGTTGGACTAGCGGGGTACGAGCAGTACTTC
TRBJ2-7,few,.,TRBV11-3,CASSLEGGYSYEQYF,TGTGCCAGCAGTCTAGAGGGCGGATACTCCTACGAGCAGTACTTC
TRBJ2-3,few,TRBD2,TRBV6-8,CASSTGLAASTDTQYF,TGTGCCAGCAGCACAGGACTAGCGGCTAGCACAGATACGCAGTATTTT
TRBJ1-4,.,.,TRBV6-8,CASMGGATNEKLFF,TGTGCCAGCATGGGGGGCGCAACTAATGAAAAACTGTTTTTT
TRBJ1-2,.,TRBD1,TRBV29-1,CSVTEGGDWGYTF,TGCAGCGTTACCGAAGGGGGCGATTGGGGCTACACCTTC
TRBJ2-5,medium-sized,.,TRBV11-3,CASSLRGRKGETQYF,TGTGCCAGCAGCTTACGGGGGAGGAAGGGGGAGACCCAGTACTTC
TRBJ2-7,few,.,TRBV9,CASSARDNYYEQYF,TGTGCCAGCAGCGCCCGGGACAATTACTACGAGCAGTACTTC
TRBJ2-5,many,TRBD2,TRBV11-3,CASSQAGVKETQYF,TGTGCCAGCAGCCAAGCGGGAGTCAAGGAGACCCAGTACTTC
TRBJ1-1,once,TRBD1,TRBV5-1,CASSLGDRDTEAFF,TGCGCCAGCAGCTTGGGGGACAGGGACACTGAAGCTTTCTTT
TRBJ1-1,many,TRBD1,TRBV11-3,CASEDRRTDTEAFF,TGTGCCAGCGAGGACAGGAGGACAGACACTGAAGCTTTCTTT
TRBJ2-2,few,.,TRBV7-5,CASSPWTSGTNTGELFF,TGTGCCAGCAGCCCCTGGACTAGCGGGACTAACACCGGGGAGCTGTTTTTT
TRBJ2-7,.,.,TRBV10-2,CASSSGFYEQYF,TGCGCCAGCTCGAGCGGTTTCTACGAGCAGTACTTC
TRBJ1-3,few,TRBD1,TRBV19,CASTGQGSGNTIYF,TGTGCCAGTACCGGACAGGGATCTGGAAACACCATATATTTT
TRBJ1-2,many,.,TRBV9,CASRGRGPNYGYTF,TGTGCCAGCAGAGGACGGGGTCCTAACTATGGCTACACCTTC
TRBJ1-2,few,.,TRBV7-5,CASSLDGQLGYGYTF,TGTGCCAGCAGCTTGGACGGACAGTTAGGCTATGGCTACACCTTC
TRBJ2-1,.,.,TRBV11-3,CASSLSMAGIDEQFF,TGTGCTAGCAGCTTAAGTATGGCAGGTATCGATGAGCAGTTCTTC
TRBJ1-1,.,.,TRBV6-1,CASSEGRWAEAFF,TGTGCCAGCAGTGAAGGTCGTTGGGCTGAAGCTTTCTTT
TRBJ1-3,few,TRBD1,TRBV6-8,CASSKPDRNSGNTIYF,TGTGCCAGCAGTAAACCGGACAGGAACTCTGGAAACACCATATATTTT
TRBJ2-7,few,.,TRBV15,CASSLQRTKDEQYF,TGTGCCAGCAGCTTACAAAGGACGAAGGACGAGCAGTACTTC
TRBJ1-3,many,.,TRBV11-3,CASSSSQGISGNTIYF,TGTGCCAGCAGCTCTTCACAGGGCATCTCTGGAAACACCATATATTTT
TRBJ1-1,few,.,TRBV6-8,CASSYSIQGNTEAFF,TGTGCCAGCAGTTACTCGATACAGGGGAACACTGAAGCTTTCTTT
TRBJ2-2,.,.,TRBV6-8,CASSLHSTGELFF,TGTGCCAGCAGTCTACACTCCACCGGGGAGCTGTTTTTT
TRBJ1-1,.,.,TRBV23-1,CASSPSGLRGGEAFF,TGCGCCAGCAGCCCTTCAGGCCTCAGGGGTGGTGAAGCTTTCTTT
TRBJ1-3,.,.,TRBV7-2,CASTLRQGNTIYF,TGTGCCAGCACCCTTCGACAGGGAAACACCATATATTTT
TRBJ2-1,few,TRBD1,TRBV4-1,CASRPRDRDYNEQFF,TGCGCCAGCAGACCCCGGGACAGGGATTACAATGAGCAGTTCTTC
TRBJ2-1,.,.,TRBV11-3,CASSLNVGARYNEQFF,TGTGCCAGCAGCTTAAATGTGGGGGCCAGGTACAATGAGCAGTTCTTC
TRBJ1-1,few,TRBD1,TRBV6-8,CASSGGQSEAFF,TGTGCCAGCAGTGGGGGACAGAGTGAAGCTTTCTTT
TRBJ1-1,.,.,TRBV15,CATSRGGGGGEAFF,TGTGCCACCAGCAGAGGCGGAGGGGGGGGTGAAGCTTTCTTT
TRBJ2-2,.,.,TRBV5-1,CASSPEGAGTGELFF,TGCGCCAGCAGCCCGGAGGGAGCAGGCACCGGGGAGCTGTTTTTT
TRBJ2-7,.,.,TRBV19,CASSSLDNYEQYF,TGTGCCAGTAGTTCTCTGGACAACTACGAGCAGTACTTC